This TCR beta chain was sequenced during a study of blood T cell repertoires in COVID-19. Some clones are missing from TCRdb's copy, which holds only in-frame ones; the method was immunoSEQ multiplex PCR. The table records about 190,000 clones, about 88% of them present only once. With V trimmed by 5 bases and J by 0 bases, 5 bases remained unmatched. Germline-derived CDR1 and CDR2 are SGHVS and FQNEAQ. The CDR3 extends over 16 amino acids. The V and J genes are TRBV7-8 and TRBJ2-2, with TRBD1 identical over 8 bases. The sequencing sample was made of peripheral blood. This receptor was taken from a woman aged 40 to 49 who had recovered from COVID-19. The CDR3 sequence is CASSIGTGTNTGELFF. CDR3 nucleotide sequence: TGTGCCAGCAGCATAGGGACAGGAACGAACACCGGGGAGCTGTTTTTT.